One sample yielded the 14 T cell receptor beta chains listed below, sequenced in a study of blood T cell repertoires in COVID-19. The data were produced by immunoSEQ multiplex PCR, yet TCRdb's version contains in-frame clones alone and is incomplete. This table has fewer than 250,000 clones, about 80% appearing once. The sequenced sample consisted of peripheral blood. All receptors come from a woman in her 40s with active or convalescent COVID-19.

The chain employs TRBV4-3 and TRBJ1-4; possible D gene TRBD1, 6 bases. Per the germline V gene, CDR1 is LGHNA and CDR2 is YSLEER. This CDR3 contains 15 residues. The V and J ends lost 4 bases and 7 bases respectively, with 16 bases between them. The DNA for the CDR3 is TGCGCCAGCAGCCTTAAGGGCAGGGGATTTGAAAAACTGTTTTTT. Encoded protein: CASSLKGRGFEKLFF.

This sequence joins TRBV7-9 and TRBJ1-1; D gene ambiguous. There are 13 residues in the CDR3. CDR1 SEHNR and CDR2 FQNEAQ come from the germline V gene (reference sequence). V was pared by 1 base and J by 1 base, with 4 bases between. The CDR3 nucleotides are TGTGCCAGCAGCTTAGAAGCGAACACTGAAGCTTTCTTT. This gives the protein CASSLEANTEAFF.

The chain uses TRBV5-6 and TRBJ2-5; 11 nucleotides line up with TRBD2. Trimming removed 6 bases from V and 7 bases from J; junction bases left unmatched: 8. Germline CDR1 SGHDT, CDR2 YYEEEE. This CDR3 is built from 14 residues. The CDR3 here is CASTLGLAGGTQYF. In DNA form, the CDR3 reads TGTGCCAGCACCCTGGGGCTAGCGGGGGGGACCCAGTACTTC. Filled out from reference TRBV5-6 and TRBJ2-5, the complete variable domain reads DAGVTQSPTHLIKTRGQQVTLRCSPKSGHDTVSWYQQALGQGPQFIFQYYEEEERQRGNFPDRFSGHQFPNYSSELNVNALLLGDSALYLCASTLGLAGGTQYFGPGTRLLVL.

This sequence joins TRBV29-1 and TRBJ2-1; 11 bases line up with TRBD2. The CDR3 covers 15 residues. The germline V gene encodes CDR1 SQVTM and CDR2 ANQGSEA. J lost 4 bases, V lost 5 bases, and 7 bases had no gene match. The CDR3 DNA is TGCAGCGTTCCACTAGCGGGAGCGTTGTACAATGAGCAGTTCTTC. Translated, it gives CSVPLAGALYNEQFF.

This chain joins TRBV28 and TRBJ1-5; TRBD1 aligns across 9 bases. The CDR3 has 15 residues. With 6 bases clipped from V and 6 bases from J, the junction kept 9 bases outside the gene matches. Per germline, CDR1 MDHEN and CDR2 SYDVKM. The CDR3 coding sequence is TGTGCCAGCAGCCGGGTACAGGGGGCCGGTCAGCCCCAGCATTTT. It is translated as CASSRVQGAGQPQHF.

The chain carries TRBV19 and TRBJ1-4, with 7 positions matching TRBD1. Germline CDR1 LNHDA, CDR2 SQIVND (reference sequence). V dropped 1 base and J dropped 5; count of bases not matched to a gene: 4. The CDR3 extends over 15 amino acids. CDR3 region: CASSIGSGGNEKLFF. The DNA of the CDR3 is TGTGCCAGTAGTATAGGATCAGGGGGAAATGAAAAACTGTTTTTT.

This chain uses TRBV19 with TRBJ1-1; D is possibly TRBD1 (5 bases). V shed 6 bases and J shed 2 bases, with 10 bases lying between them. Germline values: CDR1 LNHDA, CDR2 SQIVND (reference sequence). The CDR3 has 13 residues. CDR3 residues: CASRLDRNTEAFF. As DNA, the CDR3 is TGTGCCAGTAGACTTGACAGAAACACTGAAGCTTTCTTT.

The chain joins TRBV9 to TRBJ1-1; 7 bases are a match to TRBD1. V shed 3 bases and J 5 bases; nucleotides not matched to a gene: 7. Germline-derived CDR1 and CDR2 are SGDLS and YYNGEE. CDR3 length: 14 residues. The CDR3 sequence is CASSAWDSSTEAFF. CDR3 nucleotide sequence: TGTGCCAGCAGCGCCTGGGACAGCTCAACTGAAGCTTTCTTT. The full variable domain, in which reference TRBV9 and TRBJ1-1 provide the parts outside the CDR3, is DSGVTQTPKHLITATGQRVTLRCSPRSGDLSVYWYQQSLDQGLQFLIQYYNGEERAKGNILERFSAQQFPDLHSELNLSSLELGDSALYFCASSAWDSSTEAFFGQGTRLTVV.

As DNA, the CDR3 is TGTGCCAGCAGTTACGGGGGGCCCGGCTATGGCTACACCTTC. Residues: CASSYGGPGYGYTF. J is TRBJ1-2 and V is TRBV28; D may be TRBD1 (6 bases). V was trimmed by 4 bases and J by 4 bases, leaving 13 bases between them. Germline V gene data show CDR1 as MDHEN and CDR2 as SYDVKM. The CDR3 is 14 amino acids.

The chain is built from TRBV15 and TRBJ1-5, with 7 bases fitting TRBD1. V shed 3 bases and J 6 bases; nucleotides not matched to a gene: 11. This CDR3 is built from 16 residues. Germline V gives CDR1 LNHNV, CDR2 YYDKDF (reference sequence). CDR3 region: CATSRVWTGSGQPQHF. CDR3 in DNA: TGTGCCACCAGCAGGGTTTGGACAGGCAGCGGTCAGCCCCAGCATTTT.

This chain joins TRBV7-9 and TRBJ2-7; D is possibly TRBD2 (6 bases). This CDR3 region has 12 residues. CDR1 is SEHNR, CDR2 FQNEAQ, per germline (reference sequence). The ends were cut back, 5 bases at V and 5 bases at J, with 10 bases in the middle. Here the CDR3 reads CASSAGPHEQYF. For the CDR3, the DNA is TGTGCCAGCAGCGCGGGGCCCCACGAGCAGTACTTC.

This chain links TRBV4-1 with TRBJ2-2, with 7 bases fitting TRBD2. V shed 0 bases, J shed 1 base, and the junction held 2 bases outside the gene matches. This CDR3 region has 16 residues. Germline assignment: CDR1 MGHRA and CDR2 YSYEKL. DNA of the CDR3: TGCGCCAGCAGCCAAGAAACGGGGGGGAACACCGGGGAGCTGTTTTTT. Translated: CASSQETGGNTGELFF.

The genes are TRBV4-1 and TRBJ2-2; 10 bases agree with TRBD2. Germline loops: CDR1 MGHRA, CDR2 YSYEKL. CDR3 length: 18 amino acids. The V segment lost 6 bases and the J segment 5 bases; nucleotides outside the gene matches: 15. The CDR3 protein is CASRFSVFSGRNTGELFF. The DNA of the CDR3 is TGCGCCAGCAGGTTCAGTGTTTTTAGCGGGAGGAATACCGGGGAGCTGTTTTTT.

V gene TRBV5-1 combines with J gene TRBJ2-2, with D tentatively TRBD1 (6 bases). This CDR3 has 14 amino acids. Per the germline V gene, CDR1 is SGHRS and CDR2 is YFSETQ. V dropped 6 bases and J dropped 9 bases, with 18 bases sitting between them. The CDR3 spells CASTGTSGERELFF. The CDR3 DNA sequence: TGCGCCAGCACCGGGACGTCAGGGGAAAGGGAGCTGTTTTTT.